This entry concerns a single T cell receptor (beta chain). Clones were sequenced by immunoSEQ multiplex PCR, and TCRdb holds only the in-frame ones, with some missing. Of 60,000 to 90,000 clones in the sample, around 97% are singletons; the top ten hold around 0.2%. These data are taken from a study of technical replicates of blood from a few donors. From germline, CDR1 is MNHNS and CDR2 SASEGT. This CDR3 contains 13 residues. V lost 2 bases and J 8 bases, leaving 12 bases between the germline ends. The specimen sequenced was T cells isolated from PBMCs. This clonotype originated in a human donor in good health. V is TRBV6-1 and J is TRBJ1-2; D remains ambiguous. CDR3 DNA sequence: TGTGCCAGCAGTGAATTCGGAGAGAGGGGCTACACCTTC. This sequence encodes CASSEFGERGYTF.